The following is a T cell receptor beta chain sequence with its context. Its antigen is as yet unknown. TCRdb keeps only in-frame clones here, not all; method: immunoSEQ multiplex PCR. The table records 98,000 or so clones, 89% of them present only once. Patients all relapsed after autologous stem cell transplantation, and there was variation in brentuximab vedotin exposure. The data were obtained in a study of PD-1 blockade in classical Hodgkin lymphoma. Study-wide findings and caveats: Compared with healthy donors, newly diagnosed patients reportedly showed lower baseline TCR diversity. Complete responders started with a diversity level that resembled newly diagnosed patients at baseline. Diversity in CD4+ TCRs, unlike that measured in CD8+ TCRs, had risen significantly by C4D1.

The TCR sequence derives from a human donor with classical Hodgkin lymphoma. Source: peripheral blood mononuclear cells (PBMCs), taken before the second cycle of nivolumab.

The CDR3 here is CASSKTDRGRVHTEAFF. CDR3 DNA sequence: TGTGCCAGCAGTAAAACGGACAGGGGAAGGGTTCACACTGAAGCTTTCTTT. The chain carries TRBV27 and TRBJ1-1, with 9 positions matching TRBD1. There are 17 residues in the CDR3. Germline trimming cut 5 bases from V and 3 bases from J; bases unmatched to any gene: 13. The germline V gene encodes CDR1 MNHEY and CDR2 SMNVEV (reference sequence).